These 29 T cell receptor beta chains share one sample of origin, sequenced in a study of T cells in Graves' hyperthyroidism and ophthalmopathy. Amplified TCR beta CDR3 regions derived from RNA transcripts. A set of HTBI primers served as the primers for a first-round RT-PCR of the TCR CDR3. Each CDR3 protein is one row after TCRdb ran MiXCR on the multiplex PCR reads. The data show 600,000 to 900,000 distinct CDR3 sequences, less than 20% seen once. Sample: blood. The receptors stem from a young man with Graves' hyperthyroidism.

V usage is TRBV4-1 and J usage is TRBJ2-5; D possibly uses TRBD1 or TRBD2 (5 bases each). Per the germline V gene, CDR1 is MGHRA and CDR2 is YSYEKL. The V end lost 1 base, the J end lost 2 bases, and 14 bases lay between the germline ends. This CDR3 is 16 amino acids long. The CDR3: CASSQGWGGGQETQYF. The CDR3 DNA is TGCGCCAGCAGCCAAGGGTGGGGTGGGGGACAAGAGACCCAGTACTTC.

CDR3 amino acids: CASAGYSSSPLHF. The CDR3, as DNA: TGTGCCAGCGCGGGCTATTCCAGCTCACCCCTCCACTTT. The V gene is TRBV2, the J gene TRBJ1-6; D gene ambiguous. Germline V gene data show CDR1 as SNHLY and CDR2 as FYNNEI. The CDR3 consists of 13 residues. V lost 8 bases and J lost 10, with 15 bases in between.

The table lists this clonotype with many counts. The chain recombines TRBV28 with TRBJ2-1, with D perhaps TRBD1 or TRBD2 (6 bases each). The CDR3 consists of 14 residues. The germline V gene encodes CDR1 MDHEN and CDR2 SYDVKM. Trimming cost V 6 bases and J 3 bases, with 12 bases left between them. CDR3 loop: CASRGGLNYNEQFF. The CDR3 DNA is TGTGCCAGCAGGGGGGGCCTAAACTACAATGAGCAGTTCTTC.

The CDR3 region is CATSRDAWGGGNQPQHF. CDR3 bases: TGTGCCACCAGCAGAGACGCCTGGGGGGGCGGAAATCAGCCCCAGCATTTT. V and J are TRBV15 and TRBJ1-5, with D perhaps matching TRBD1 (6 bases). CDR1 is LNHNV, CDR2 YYDKDF, per germline (reference sequence). The V gene lost 0 bases and the J gene lost 4 bases, with 16 bases spanning the gap. This CDR3 spans 17 amino acids.

The chain employs TRBV6-1 and TRBJ2-2; D tentatively reads TRBD1 or TRBD2 (5 bases each). Germline CDR1 MNHNS, CDR2 SASEGT. The V end lost 8 bases, the J end lost 6 bases, and 16 bases lay between the germline ends. This CDR3 spans 14 amino acids. The CDR3 region is CASHPGRGPGELFF. As DNA, the CDR3 is TGTGCCAGCCACCCCGGTCGGGGACCCGGGGAGCTGTTTTTT.

This clonotype has just a few counts. The V call is TRBV5-1, the J call TRBJ1-5, with no clear D. This CDR3 has 16 residues. CDR1 SGHRS and CDR2 YFSETQ come from the germline V gene. The V end lost 2 bases, the J end lost 0 bases, and 12 bases lay between the germline ends. The CDR3 coding sequence is TGCGCCAGCAGCTTCAAATTACACGATAGCAATCAGCCCCAGCATTTT. The encoded protein is CASSFKLHDSNQPQHF.

V usage is TRBV11-3 and J usage is TRBJ2-7, with 9 bases lining up with TRBD2. The CDR3 sequence is 15 residues long. V lost 1 base to trimming and J lost 3 bases; unmatched junction nucleotides: 4. Germline V gene data show CDR1 as SGHNT and CDR2 as YENEEA. CDR3: CASSLGGRGYYEQYF. CDR3 nucleotide sequence: TGTGCCAGCAGCTTAGGCGGGAGGGGATACTACGAGCAGTACTTC.

This rearrangement joins TRBV20-1 to TRBJ2-7; 12 positions agree with TRBD2. The CDR3 is 14 residues long. Germline CDR1 and CDR2: DFQATT and SNEGSKA (reference sequence). Losses at the gene ends were 5 bases for V and 0 bases for J; bases not matched to a gene: 2. The CDR3 nucleotides read TGCAGTGCTGGACTAGCGGGGACCTCCTACGAGCAGTACTTC. Its translation: CSAGLAGTSYEQYF.

This clonotype was detected a few times. The J gene is TRBJ2-3, the V gene TRBV20-1; TRBD2 is a possible D gene (5 bases). Trimming took off 0 bases at V and 3 bases at J, with 16 bases between the two ends. CDR1 DFQATT and CDR2 SNEGSKA come from the germline V gene (reference sequence). The CDR3 covers 16 residues. CDR3 region: CSARDLARGNTDTQYF. As DNA, the CDR3 is TGCAGTGCTAGAGATCTAGCTAGAGGAAATACAGATACGCAGTATTTT.

The chain joins TRBV7-8 to TRBJ2-5; D may correspond to TRBD1 or TRBD2 (5 bases each). V dropped 0 bases and J dropped 5 bases, with 16 bases sitting between them. In germline, CDR1 is SGHVS, CDR2 FQNEAQ. This CDR3 spans 16 amino acids. The CDR3 loop reads CASSLAGRGAPETQYF. For the CDR3, the DNA is TGTGCCAGCAGCTTAGCGGGCCGAGGGGCCCCGGAGACCCAGTACTTC. The entire variable domain, with the rest obtained from reference TRBV7-8 and TRBJ2-5, is as follows: GAGVSQSPRYKVAKRGQDVALRCDPISGHVSLFWYQQALGQGPEFLTYFQNEAQLDKSGLPSDRFFAERPEGSVSTLKIQRTQQEDSAVYLCASSLAGRGAPETQYFGPGTRLLVL.

At least ten counts were recorded for this clonotype. The J gene is TRBJ1-6, the V gene TRBV12-3 or TRBV12-4; possible D gene TRBD1, 6 bases. The CDR3 length is 14 residues. Trimming stripped 5 bases from V and 4 bases from J, with 9 bases between. Here the CDR3 reads CASSHRAYNSPLHF. The DNA of the CDR3 is TGTGCCAGCAGTCACAGGGCGTATAATTCACCCCTCCACTTT.

This clonotype occurred many times. This chain connects TRBV30 to TRBJ1-5; TRBD1 aligns across 9 bases. After removal of 1 base from V and 5 bases from J, the junction contained 6 bases not matched to a gene. This CDR3 spans 15 amino acids. Germline V CDR1 and CDR2: GTSNPN, SVGIG (reference sequence). CDR3 in amino acids: CAWSEGQGDHQPQHF. The CDR3 nucleotides read TGTGCCTGGAGTGAGGGACAGGGAGACCATCAGCCCCAGCATTTT.

In this sample, this clonotype turned up many times. The V gene is TRBV3-1, the J gene TRBJ2-5; D is perhaps TRBD1 (5 bases). Germline CDR1 reads LGHDT; CDR2 reads YNNKEL (reference sequence). CDR3 length: 14 amino acids. V was shortened by 3 bases and J by 5 bases, with 13 bases between the two germline ends. CDR3 sequence (DNA): TGTGCCAGCAGCCATTTAGGGGTTCCCGAGACCCAGTACTTC. As protein: CASSHLGVPETQYF.

This clonotype was seen many times. The chain has TRBV7-9 and TRBJ2-3; possibly TRBD2 for D (5 bases). Germline-derived CDR1 and CDR2 are SEHNR and FQNEAQ (reference sequence). Trimming cost V 2 bases and J 0 bases, with 15 bases left between them. The CDR3 totals 17 residues. The CDR3 nucleotides are TGTGCCAGCAGCTTAAGCGGCCTGGGAGTGAGCACAGATACGCAGTATTTT. Its protein is CASSLSGLGVSTDTQYF.

Only a few counts were recorded for this clonotype. The chain joins TRBV27 to TRBJ1-2; D ambiguous. Germline CDR1 is MNHEY and CDR2 is SMNVEV (reference sequence). The CDR3 covers 14 residues. Trimming removed 0 bases at V and 2 bases at J, with 7 bases between. The CDR3 spells CASSLSTLNYGYTF. The CDR3 region has the DNA TGTGCCAGCAGTTTATCGACACTAAACTATGGCTACACCTTC.

This clonotype turned up a few times. V is TRBV3-1 and J is TRBJ2-3, with D possibly being TRBD2 (6 bases). The V and J ends lost 1 base and 3 bases respectively, with 11 bases between them. The CDR3 consists of 15 residues. CDR1 is LGHDT, CDR2 YNNKEL, per germline (reference sequence). The CDR3 spells CASSQGWDSTDTQYF. The DNA of the CDR3 is TGTGCCAGCAGCCAAGGGTGGGACTCGACAGATACGCAGTATTTT.

This clonotype has a count of ten or more. The chain links TRBV7-2 to TRBJ2-5, with D perhaps TRBD1 (5 bases). Germline V gives CDR1 SGHTA, CDR2 FQGNSA. Trimming shortened V by 0 bases and J by 2 bases, and 7 bases separated the two germline ends. The CDR3 is 14 amino acids. The CDR3 nucleotides are TGTGCCAGCAGCTTAGCTGGACATCAAGAGACCCAGTACTTC. This codes for CASSLAGHQETQYF.

Ten or more counts support this clonotype. The chain is built from TRBV27 and TRBJ1-4, with a possible D match to TRBD1 (5 bases). V lost 5 bases and J 10 bases, leaving 17 bases between the germline ends. Germline V gives CDR1 MNHEY, CDR2 SMNVEV (reference sequence). CDR3 length: 14 residues. CDR3 loop: CASSEPGLQGKLFF. CDR3 nucleotide sequence: TGTGCCAGCAGTGAACCGGGACTGCAGGGAAAACTGTTTTTT. The full variable domain, completed using reference TRBV27 and TRBJ1-4, is EAQVTQNPRYLITVTGKKLTVTCSQNMNHEYMSWYRQDPGLGLRQIYYSMNVEVTDKGDVPEGYKVSRKEKRNFPLILESPSPNQTSLYFCASSEPGLQGKLFFGSGTQLSVL.

On this clonotype: Possible read error: a much larger clone is one base away. CDR3 amino acids: CASGLTNQETQYF. DNA for the CDR3: TGTGCCAGCGGCTTAACGAATCAAGAGACCCAGTACTTC. The chain carries TRBV7-3 and TRBJ2-5; D is ambiguous. The CDR3 runs 13 residues. Germline V gives CDR1 SGHTA, CDR2 FQGTGA.

This clonotype was detected a few times. The J gene is TRBJ1-2, the V gene TRBV28, with D maybe TRBD1 (6 bases). Germline CDR1 MDHEN, CDR2 SYDVKM. V was clipped by 10 bases and J by 4 bases, with 19 bases between them. The length of the CDR3 is 14 residues. CDR3 sequence reads: CAINPRRGIYGYTF. CDR3 sequence (DNA): TGTGCCATCAACCCCCGCAGGGGAATCTATGGCTACACCTTC.

Worth noting for this clonotype: A read error is possible here, since a much larger clone lies one base away. The V and J genes are TRBV5-1 and TRBJ2-1, with D tentatively TRBD2 (6 bases). CDR1 is SGHRS, CDR2 YFSETQ, per germline. CDR3 length: 16 residues. V gave up 3 bases and J gave up 9 bases, with 22 bases separating them. The CDR3 here is CASSSSGTPKEGEQFF. Written as DNA, the CDR3 is TGCGCCAGCAGCTCCTCCGGGACCCCCAAGGAGGGTGAGCAGTTCTTC. Drawing the rest from reference TRBV5-1 and TRBJ2-1, the complete variable domain is KAGVTQTPRYLIKTRGQQVTLSCSPISGHRSVSWYQQTPGQGLQFLFEYFSETQRNKGNFPGRFSGRQFSNSRSEMNVSTLELGDSALYLCASSSSGTPKEGEQFFGPGTRLTVL.

The chain links TRBV7-9 to TRBJ1-4; D gene uncertain. In germline, CDR1 is SEHNR, CDR2 FQNEAQ (reference sequence). The germline V and J ends were trimmed by 6 bases and 6 bases, with 20 bases remaining between them. The CDR3 totals 16 residues. CDR3 nucleotides: TGTGCCAGCAGTCCTCCGAGAGGAAGGGAGGATGAAAAACTGTTTTTT. It is translated as CASSPPRGREDEKLFF.

This clonotype was detected ten times or more. This rearrangement joins TRBV28 to TRBJ2-2; tentatively, D is TRBD1 (6 bases). Between the trimmed V and J ends, which lost 2 bases and 7 bases, there was a span of 17 bases. This CDR3 spans 16 amino acids. Germline lookup yields CDR1 MDHEN and CDR2 SYDVKM. This CDR3 reads CASSLGVQGEDGELFF. The CDR3 coding sequence is TGTGCCAGCAGTTTAGGGGTACAGGGAGAAGACGGGGAGCTGTTTTTT.

The CDR3 DNA sequence: TGCAGTGCTCCTACAGGAGTTATGAACACTGAAGCTTTCTTT. Protein product: CSAPTGVMNTEAFF. This chain links TRBV20-1 with TRBJ1-1, with a possible D match to TRBD1 (5 bases). This CDR3 spans 14 amino acids. Trimming took off 5 bases at V and 0 bases at J, with 13 bases between the two ends. CDR1 and CDR2 from the germline V gene are DFQATT and SNEGSKA (reference sequence).

This clonotype was found a few times. The chain uses TRBV2 and TRBJ2-2, with D unresolved. Deletions cut 4 bases from V and 6 bases from J, with 6 bases between. The CDR3 is made up of 12 amino acids. Germline CDR1 and CDR2: SNHLY and FYNNEI. The CDR3 nucleotides read TGTGCCAGCAGTGGGGCGCCCGGGGAGCTGTTTTTT. Encoded protein: CASSGAPGELFF.

This clonotype was seen at least ten times. V and J are TRBV28 and TRBJ2-7; D may be TRBD1 (6 bases). CDR1 is MDHEN and CDR2 is SYDVKM in the germline V gene. V was trimmed by 5 bases and J by 2 bases, leaving 16 bases between them. This CDR3 is built from 15 residues. Here the CDR3 reads CASSDRSRDTYEQYF. The CDR3 DNA reads as TGTGCCAGCAGTGACCGGAGCCGGGACACCTACGAGCAGTACTTC.

This clonotype was counted a few times. The chain combines TRBV29-1 with TRBJ1-1; TRBD1 is a possible D gene (5 bases). Looked up from germline, CDR1 is SQVTM and CDR2 is ANQGSEA. V lost 5 bases to trimming and J lost 0 bases, with 7 bases between them. CDR3 length: 12 residues. CDR3 region: CSVLGVNTEAFF. In nucleotides, the CDR3 is TGCAGCGTTCTGGGGGTGAACACTGAAGCTTTCTTT.

This clonotype was found many times. The chain is built from TRBV6-1 and TRBJ2-1, with 11 nucleotides matching TRBD2. The CDR3 is 15 amino acids. The germline CDR1 and CDR2 sequences are MNHNS and SASEGT. Germline trimming cut 1 base from V and 9 bases from J; bases unmatched to any gene: 5. The CDR3 bases are TGTGCCAGCAGTGAAGAAACTAGCGGGGGACGTGAGCAGTTCTTC. Encoded protein: CASSEETSGGREQFF.

This clonotype was picked up many times. The V call is TRBV18, the J call TRBJ2-1; 12 bases map to TRBD1. The CDR3 is 15 amino acids. CDR1 is KGHSH and CDR2 is LQKENI in the germline V gene. V was clipped by 3 bases and J by 7 bases; unmatched bases: 4. The CDR3 region has the DNA TGTGCCAGCTCACCCGGGACAGGGGGCGCGAATGAGCAGTTCTTC. Protein: CASSPGTGGANEQFF.